The 12 T cell receptor beta chains reported below all come from one sample, sequenced in a study of blood T cell repertoires in COVID-19. Some clones are missing from TCRdb's copy, which holds only in-frame ones; the method was immunoSEQ multiplex PCR. The table includes around 170,000 clones, roughly 80% detected once. What was sequenced was peripheral blood. These receptors all come from a man in his thirties or forties with active or convalescent COVID-19.

The chain has TRBV5-6 and TRBJ2-7, with a possible D match to TRBD2 (5 bases). The CDR3 is 12 amino acids. Germline V gene sequence: CDR1 SGHDT, CDR2 YYEEEE. Trimming took off 3 bases at V and 7 bases at J, with 11 bases between the two ends. In DNA form, the CDR3 reads TGTGCCAGCAGCTACGGACCGGGGGAGCAGTACTTC. Residues: CASSYGPGEQYF. The entire variable domain, with the rest obtained from reference TRBV5-6 and TRBJ2-7, is as follows: DAGVTQSPTHLIKTRGQQVTLRCSPKSGHDTVSWYQQALGQGPQFIFQYYEEEERQRGNFPDRFSGHQFPNYSSELNVNALLLGDSALYLCASSYGPGEQYFGPGTRLTVT.

The chain links TRBV21-1 to TRBJ1-1. TRBV21-1 is recorded as a pseudogene. The CDR3 runs 18 residues. The CDR3 nucleotides read TGTGCCAGCAGCAAAGGGGCCGACACGGGAATTCGAGGCACTGAAGCTTTCTTT. Translation: CASSKGADTGIRGTEAFF.

The chain links TRBV11-2 to TRBJ1-6; 9 bases are a match to TRBD1. V gave up 5 bases and J gave up 8 bases; unmatched junction bases: 10. The CDR3 covers 16 residues. The germline V gene encodes CDR1 SGHAT and CDR2 FQNNGV. The CDR3 is CASSITGTGRYSPLHF. In DNA, the CDR3 is TGTGCCAGCAGCATTACCGGGACAGGGAGGTATTCACCCCTCCACTTT.

Only a few counts were recorded for this clone. The chain is built from TRBV4-1 and TRBJ2-3; the match to TRBD2 covers 10 bases. Germline trimming cut 5 bases from V and 3 bases from J; bases unmatched to any gene: 11. Germline V gene data show CDR1 as MGHRA and CDR2 as YSYEKL. The CDR3 has 17 amino acids. CDR3 nucleotide sequence: TGCGCCAGCAGCTTCCGGACTAGCGGAGTTGGGACAGATACGCAGTATTTT. It translates to CASSFRTSGVGTDTQYF.

This chain connects TRBV28 to TRBJ2-2; 10 bases are shared with TRBD2. V gave up 6 bases and J gave up 0 bases; unmatched junction bases: 4. CDR1 is MDHEN, CDR2 SYDVKM, per germline. There are 16 residues in the CDR3. CDR3 sequence: CASRLLAGANTGELFF. Here the CDR3 DNA reads TGTGCCAGCAGACTCCTAGCGGGGGCGAACACCGGGGAGCTGTTTTTT.

The chain has TRBV5-1 and TRBJ1-1; TRBD1 aligns across 9 bases. The germline gives CDR1 SGHRS, CDR2 YFSETQ. The CDR3 totals 13 residues. Germline trimming cut 4 bases from V and 6 bases from J; bases unmatched to any gene: 4. CDR3 DNA sequence: TGCGCCAGCAGCGAGGACAGGGGCCCTGAAGCTTTCTTT. It translates to CASSEDRGPEAFF.

Concerning this clone itself: Distinct nucleotide sequences in the sample also encode this CDR3. The chain joins TRBV6-5 to TRBJ1-3; D is possibly TRBD1 (5 bases). Germline CDR1 and CDR2: MNHEY and SVGAGI. Trimming took 0 bases from V and 3 from J, leaving 12 bases between them. This CDR3 contains 16 residues. CDR3 in amino acids: CASSYSPRTLGNTIYF. The CDR3 nucleotides are TGTGCCAGCAGTTACTCCCCTAGGACACTTGGAAACACCATATATTTT.

This chain links TRBV2 with TRBJ2-7, with TRBD2 identical over 8 bases. The CDR3 length is 15 residues. Germline V CDR1 and CDR2: SNHLY, FYNNEI. J was trimmed by 4 bases and V by 3 bases; bases with no gene match: 8. In DNA form, the CDR3 reads TGTGCCAGCAGTGACGACTCGCGGGGGGTTTACGAGCAGTACGTC. This codes for CASSDDSRGVYEQYV.

The chain carries TRBV4-3 and TRBJ1-2, with a weak D call TRBD1 (6 bases). The CDR3 extends over 15 amino acids. Trimming stripped 0 bases from V and 6 bases from J, with 14 bases between. The germline gives CDR1 LGHNA, CDR2 YSLEER. The CDR3 region is CASSQDLQGWNGYTF. CDR3 DNA: TGCGCCAGCAGCCAAGACCTACAGGGTTGGAATGGCTACACCTTC.

The DNA for the CDR3 is TGTGCCAGCAGTTTTTCAGGGATTTCCGGCGAGCAGTACTTC. Amino acids: CASSFSGISGEQYF. The chain combines TRBV27 with TRBJ2-7; tentative D call: TRBD1 (5 bases). With 3 bases removed from V and 6 bases from J, the gap between germline ends came to 15 bases. The CDR3 loop spans 14 amino acids. From germline, CDR1 is MNHEY and CDR2 SMNVEV (reference sequence).

The V gene is TRBV2, the J gene TRBJ1-1; 9 nucleotides align to TRBD1. CDR1 SNHLY and CDR2 FYNNEI come from the germline V gene. V lost 8 bases and J lost 1; bases outside the gene matches: 2. The CDR3 has 13 residues. CDR3 nucleotide sequence: TGTGCCAGCGGGGGACAGGGGAACACTGAAGCTTTCTTT. Translation gives CASGGQGNTEAFF.

This chain joins TRBV7-2 and TRBJ1-2; D is undetermined. Trimming removed 0 bases at V and 7 bases at J, with 9 bases between. Germline V gene sequence: CDR1 SGHTA, CDR2 FQGNSA. The CDR3 length is 13 residues. CDR3 sequence: CASSLASGSGYTF. The CDR3, as DNA: TGTGCCAGCAGCTTAGCATCGGGTAGTGGCTACACCTTC.